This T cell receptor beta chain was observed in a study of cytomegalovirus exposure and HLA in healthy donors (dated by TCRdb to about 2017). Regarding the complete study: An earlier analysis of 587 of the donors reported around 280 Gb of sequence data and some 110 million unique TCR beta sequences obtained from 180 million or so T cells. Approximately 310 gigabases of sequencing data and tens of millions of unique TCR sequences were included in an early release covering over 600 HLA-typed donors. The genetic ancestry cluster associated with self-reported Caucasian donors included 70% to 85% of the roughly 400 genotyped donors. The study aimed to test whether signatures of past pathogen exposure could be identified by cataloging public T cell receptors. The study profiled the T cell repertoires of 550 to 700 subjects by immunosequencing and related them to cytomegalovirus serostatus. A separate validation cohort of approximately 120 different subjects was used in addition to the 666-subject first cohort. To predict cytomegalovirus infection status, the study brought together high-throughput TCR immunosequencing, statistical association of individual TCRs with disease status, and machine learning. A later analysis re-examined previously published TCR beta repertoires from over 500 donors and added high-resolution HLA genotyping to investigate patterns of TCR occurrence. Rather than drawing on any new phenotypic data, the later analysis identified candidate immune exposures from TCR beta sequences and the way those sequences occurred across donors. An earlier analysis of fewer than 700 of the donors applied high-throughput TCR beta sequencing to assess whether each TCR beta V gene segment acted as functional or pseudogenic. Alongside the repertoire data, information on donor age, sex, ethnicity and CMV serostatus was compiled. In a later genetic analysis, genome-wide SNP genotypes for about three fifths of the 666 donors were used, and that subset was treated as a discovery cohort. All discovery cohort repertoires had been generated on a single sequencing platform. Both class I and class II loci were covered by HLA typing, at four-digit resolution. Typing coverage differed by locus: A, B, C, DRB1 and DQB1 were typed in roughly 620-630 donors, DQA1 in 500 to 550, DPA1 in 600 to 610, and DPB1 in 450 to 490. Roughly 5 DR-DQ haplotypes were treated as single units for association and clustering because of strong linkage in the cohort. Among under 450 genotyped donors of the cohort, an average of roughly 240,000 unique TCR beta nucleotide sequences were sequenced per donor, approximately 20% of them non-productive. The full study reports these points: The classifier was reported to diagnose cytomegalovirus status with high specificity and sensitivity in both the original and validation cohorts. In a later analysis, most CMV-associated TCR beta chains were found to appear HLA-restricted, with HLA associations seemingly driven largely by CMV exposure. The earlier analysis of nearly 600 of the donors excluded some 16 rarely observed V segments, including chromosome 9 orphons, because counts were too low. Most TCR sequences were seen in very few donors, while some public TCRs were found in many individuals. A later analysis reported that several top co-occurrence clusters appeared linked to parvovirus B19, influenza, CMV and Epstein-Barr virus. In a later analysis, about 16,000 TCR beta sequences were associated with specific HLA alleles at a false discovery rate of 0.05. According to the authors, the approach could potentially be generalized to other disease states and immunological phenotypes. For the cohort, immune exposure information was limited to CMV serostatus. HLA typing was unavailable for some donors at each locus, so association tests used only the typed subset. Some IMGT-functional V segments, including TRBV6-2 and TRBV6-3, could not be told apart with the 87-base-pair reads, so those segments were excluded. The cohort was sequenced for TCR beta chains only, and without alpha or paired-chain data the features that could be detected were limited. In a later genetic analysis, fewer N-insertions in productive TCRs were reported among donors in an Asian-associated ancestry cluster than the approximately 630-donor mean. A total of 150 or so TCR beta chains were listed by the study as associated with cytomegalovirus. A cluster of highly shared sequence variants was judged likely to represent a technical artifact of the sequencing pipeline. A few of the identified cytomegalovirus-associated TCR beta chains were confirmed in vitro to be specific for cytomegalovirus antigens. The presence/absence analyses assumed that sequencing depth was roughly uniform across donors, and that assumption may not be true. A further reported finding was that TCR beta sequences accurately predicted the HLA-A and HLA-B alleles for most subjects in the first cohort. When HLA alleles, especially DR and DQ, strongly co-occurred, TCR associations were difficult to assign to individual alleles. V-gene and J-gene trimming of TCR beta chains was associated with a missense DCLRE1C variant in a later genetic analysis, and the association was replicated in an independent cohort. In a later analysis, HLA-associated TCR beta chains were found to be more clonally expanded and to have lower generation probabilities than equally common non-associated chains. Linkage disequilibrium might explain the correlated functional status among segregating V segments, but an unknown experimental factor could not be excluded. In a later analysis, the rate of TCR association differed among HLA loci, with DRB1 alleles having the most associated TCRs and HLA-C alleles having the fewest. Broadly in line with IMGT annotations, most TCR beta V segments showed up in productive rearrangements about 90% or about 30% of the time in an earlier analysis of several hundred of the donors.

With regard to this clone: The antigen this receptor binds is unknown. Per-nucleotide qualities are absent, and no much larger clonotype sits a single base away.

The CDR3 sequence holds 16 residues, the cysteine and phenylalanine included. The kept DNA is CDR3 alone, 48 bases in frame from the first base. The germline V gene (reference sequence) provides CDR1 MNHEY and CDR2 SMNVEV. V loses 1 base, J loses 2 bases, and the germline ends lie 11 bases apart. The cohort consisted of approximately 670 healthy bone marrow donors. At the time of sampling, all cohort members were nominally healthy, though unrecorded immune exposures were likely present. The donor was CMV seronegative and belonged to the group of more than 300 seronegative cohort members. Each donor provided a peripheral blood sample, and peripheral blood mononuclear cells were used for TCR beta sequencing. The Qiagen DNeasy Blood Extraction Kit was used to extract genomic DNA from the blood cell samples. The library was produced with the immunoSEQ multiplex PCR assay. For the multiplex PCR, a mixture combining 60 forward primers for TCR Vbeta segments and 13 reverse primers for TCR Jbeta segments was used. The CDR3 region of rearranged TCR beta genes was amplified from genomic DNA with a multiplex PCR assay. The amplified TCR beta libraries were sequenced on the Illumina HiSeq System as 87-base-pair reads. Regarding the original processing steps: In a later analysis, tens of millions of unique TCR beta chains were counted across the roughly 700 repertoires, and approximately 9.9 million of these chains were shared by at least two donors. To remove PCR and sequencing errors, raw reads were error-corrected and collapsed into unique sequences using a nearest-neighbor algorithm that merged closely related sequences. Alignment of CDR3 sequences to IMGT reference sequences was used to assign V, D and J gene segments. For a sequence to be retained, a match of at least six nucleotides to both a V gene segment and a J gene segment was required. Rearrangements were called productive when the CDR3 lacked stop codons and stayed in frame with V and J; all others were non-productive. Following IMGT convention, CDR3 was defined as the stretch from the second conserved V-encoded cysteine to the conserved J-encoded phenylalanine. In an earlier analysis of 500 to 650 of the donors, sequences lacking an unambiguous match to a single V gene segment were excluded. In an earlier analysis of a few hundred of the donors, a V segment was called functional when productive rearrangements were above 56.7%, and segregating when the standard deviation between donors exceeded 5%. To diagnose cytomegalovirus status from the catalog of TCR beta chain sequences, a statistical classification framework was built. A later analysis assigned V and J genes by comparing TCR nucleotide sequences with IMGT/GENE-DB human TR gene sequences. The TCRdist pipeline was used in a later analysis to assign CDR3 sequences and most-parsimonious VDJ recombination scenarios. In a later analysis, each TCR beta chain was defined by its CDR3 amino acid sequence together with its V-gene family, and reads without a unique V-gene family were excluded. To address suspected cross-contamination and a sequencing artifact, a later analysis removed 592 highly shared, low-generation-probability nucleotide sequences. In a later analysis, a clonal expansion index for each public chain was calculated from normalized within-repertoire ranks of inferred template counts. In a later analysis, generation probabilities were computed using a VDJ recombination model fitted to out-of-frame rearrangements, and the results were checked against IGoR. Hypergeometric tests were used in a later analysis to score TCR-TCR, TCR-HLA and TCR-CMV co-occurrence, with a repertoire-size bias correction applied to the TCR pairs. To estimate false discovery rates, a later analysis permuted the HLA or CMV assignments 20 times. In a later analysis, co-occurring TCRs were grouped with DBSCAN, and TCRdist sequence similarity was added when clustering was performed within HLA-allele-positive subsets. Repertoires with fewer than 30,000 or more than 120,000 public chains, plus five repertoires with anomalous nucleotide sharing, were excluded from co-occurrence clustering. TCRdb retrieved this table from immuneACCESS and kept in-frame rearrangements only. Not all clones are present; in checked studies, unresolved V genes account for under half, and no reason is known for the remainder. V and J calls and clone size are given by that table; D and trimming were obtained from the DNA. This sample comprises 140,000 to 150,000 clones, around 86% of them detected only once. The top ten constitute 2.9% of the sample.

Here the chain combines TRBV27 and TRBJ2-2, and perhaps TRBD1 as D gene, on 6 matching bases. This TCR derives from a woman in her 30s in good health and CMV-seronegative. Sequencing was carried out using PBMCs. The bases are TGTGCCAGCAGTTTATATGGACAGACTAACACCGGGGAGCTGTTTTTT. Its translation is CASSLYGQTNTGELFF.